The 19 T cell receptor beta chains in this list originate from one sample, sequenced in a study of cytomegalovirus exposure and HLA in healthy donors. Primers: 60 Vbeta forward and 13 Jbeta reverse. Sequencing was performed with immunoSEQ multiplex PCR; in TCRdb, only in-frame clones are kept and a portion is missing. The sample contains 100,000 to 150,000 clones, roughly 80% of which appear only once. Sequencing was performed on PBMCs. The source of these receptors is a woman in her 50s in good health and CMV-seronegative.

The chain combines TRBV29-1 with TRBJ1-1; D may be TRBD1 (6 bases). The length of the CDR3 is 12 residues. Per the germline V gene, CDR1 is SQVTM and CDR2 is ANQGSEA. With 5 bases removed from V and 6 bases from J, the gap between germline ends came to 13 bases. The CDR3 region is CSVTQGFAEAFF. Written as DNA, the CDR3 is TGCAGCGTTACCCAGGGGTTTGCTGAAGCTTTCTTT.

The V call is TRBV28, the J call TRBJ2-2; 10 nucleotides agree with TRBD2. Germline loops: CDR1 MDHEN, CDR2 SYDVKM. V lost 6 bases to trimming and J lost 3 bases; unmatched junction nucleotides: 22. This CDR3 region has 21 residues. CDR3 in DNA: TGTGCCAGCAGGAACCCCTCTGGTGGGTCTAGCGGGAGAAGAGACACCGGGGAGCTGTTTTTT. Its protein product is CASRNPSGGSSGRRDTGELFF.

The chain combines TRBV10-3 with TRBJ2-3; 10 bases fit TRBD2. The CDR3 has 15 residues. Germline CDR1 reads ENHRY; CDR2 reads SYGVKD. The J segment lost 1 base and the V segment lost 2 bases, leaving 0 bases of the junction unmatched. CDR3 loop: CAISEGTSGTDTQYF. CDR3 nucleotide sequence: TGTGCCATCAGTGAGGGGACTAGCGGCACAGATACGCAGTATTTT.

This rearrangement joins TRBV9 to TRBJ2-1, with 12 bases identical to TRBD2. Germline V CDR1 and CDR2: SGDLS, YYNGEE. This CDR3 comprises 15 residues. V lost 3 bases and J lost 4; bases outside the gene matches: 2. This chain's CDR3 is CASSALAGGYNEQFF. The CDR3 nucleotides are TGTGCCAGCAGCGCACTAGCGGGGGGATACAATGAGCAGTTCTTC.

The CDR3 DNA follows: TGTGCCAGCAGCTTAGGTCTCGGGGGAGGGAACTATGGCTACACCTTC. Its protein is CASSLGLGGGNYGYTF. This sequence joins TRBV13 and TRBJ1-2, with TRBD1 as a possible D gene (5 bases). V was shortened by 0 bases and J by 2 bases, with 13 bases between the two germline ends. The CDR3 spans 16 residues. Germline V gene sequence: CDR1 PRHDT, CDR2 FYEKMQ (reference sequence).

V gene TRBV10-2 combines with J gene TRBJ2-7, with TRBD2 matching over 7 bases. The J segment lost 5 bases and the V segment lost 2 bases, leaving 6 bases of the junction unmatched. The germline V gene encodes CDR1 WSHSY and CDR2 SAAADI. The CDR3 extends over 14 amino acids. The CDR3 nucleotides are TGCGCCAGCAGTGAGCAGGGAGGGGCGAACGAGCAGTACTTC. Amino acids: CASSEQGGANEQYF.

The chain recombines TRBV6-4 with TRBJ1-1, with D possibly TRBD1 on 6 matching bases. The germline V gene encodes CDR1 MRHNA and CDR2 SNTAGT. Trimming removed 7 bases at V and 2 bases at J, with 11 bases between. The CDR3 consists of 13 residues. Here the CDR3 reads CASKVDSNTEAFF. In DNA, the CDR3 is TGTGCCAGCAAAGTGGACAGTAACACTGAAGCTTTCTTT.

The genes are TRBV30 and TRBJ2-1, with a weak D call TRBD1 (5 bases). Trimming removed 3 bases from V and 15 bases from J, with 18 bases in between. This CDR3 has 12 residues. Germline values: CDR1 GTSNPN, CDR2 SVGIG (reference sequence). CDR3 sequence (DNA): TGTGCCTGGAGGCGTGGGGCAGAGGACCGGTTCTTC. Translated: CAWRRGAEDRFF.

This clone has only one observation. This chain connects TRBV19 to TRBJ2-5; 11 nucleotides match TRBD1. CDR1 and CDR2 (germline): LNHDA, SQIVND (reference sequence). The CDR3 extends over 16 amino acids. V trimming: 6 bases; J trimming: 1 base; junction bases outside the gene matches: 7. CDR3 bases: TGTGCCAGTAGCAGTCCCGGGACAGGGGGCCAAGAGACCCAGTACTTC. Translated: CASSSPGTGGQETQYF.

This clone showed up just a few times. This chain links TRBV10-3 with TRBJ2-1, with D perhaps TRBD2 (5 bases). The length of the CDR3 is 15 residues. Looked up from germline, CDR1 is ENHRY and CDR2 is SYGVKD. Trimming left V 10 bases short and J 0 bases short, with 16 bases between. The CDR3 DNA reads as TGTGCCACTAACTCGGACTTTTCCTCCTACAATGAGCAGTTCTTC. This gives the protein CATNSDFSSYNEQFF.

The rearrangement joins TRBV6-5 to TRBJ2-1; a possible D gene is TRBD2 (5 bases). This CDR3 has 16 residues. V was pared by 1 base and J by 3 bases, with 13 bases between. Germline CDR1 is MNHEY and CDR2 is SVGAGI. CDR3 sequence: CASSYLASQIYNEQFF. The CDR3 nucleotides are TGTGCCAGCAGTTACTTGGCTAGCCAAATCTACAATGAGCAGTTCTTC.

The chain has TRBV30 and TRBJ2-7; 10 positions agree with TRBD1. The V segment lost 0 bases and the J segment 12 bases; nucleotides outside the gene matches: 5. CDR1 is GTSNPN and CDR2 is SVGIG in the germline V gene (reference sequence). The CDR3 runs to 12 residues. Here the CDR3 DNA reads TGTGCCTGGAGTGTCCGGGACAGGGGAAGGTACTTC. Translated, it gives CAWSVRDRGRYF.

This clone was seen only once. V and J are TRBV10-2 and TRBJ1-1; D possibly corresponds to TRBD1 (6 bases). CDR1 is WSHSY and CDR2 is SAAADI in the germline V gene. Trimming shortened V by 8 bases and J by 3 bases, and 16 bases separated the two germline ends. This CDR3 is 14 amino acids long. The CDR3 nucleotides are TGCGCCAGCGGGCGGGGGCCCCCGGACACTGAAGCTTTCTTT. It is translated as CASGRGPPDTEAFF.

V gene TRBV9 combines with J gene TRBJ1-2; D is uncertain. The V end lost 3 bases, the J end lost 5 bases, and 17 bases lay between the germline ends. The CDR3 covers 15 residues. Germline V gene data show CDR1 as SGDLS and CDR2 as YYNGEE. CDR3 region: CASSESAHREYGYTF. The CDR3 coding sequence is TGTGCCAGCAGCGAATCAGCGCACCGTGAGTATGGCTACACCTTC.

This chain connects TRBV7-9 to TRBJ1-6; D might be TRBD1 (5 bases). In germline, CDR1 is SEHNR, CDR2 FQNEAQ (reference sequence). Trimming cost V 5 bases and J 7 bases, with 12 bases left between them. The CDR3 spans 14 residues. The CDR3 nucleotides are TGTGCCAGCAGCCGGGGGACCCAAAATTCACCCCTCCACTTT. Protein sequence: CASSRGTQNSPLHF.

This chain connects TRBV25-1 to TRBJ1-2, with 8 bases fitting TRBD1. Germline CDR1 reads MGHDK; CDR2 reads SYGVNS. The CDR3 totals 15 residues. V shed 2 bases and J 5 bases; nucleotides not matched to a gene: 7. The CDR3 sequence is CASSEGNRGSYGYTF. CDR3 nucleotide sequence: TGTGCCAGCAGTGAAGGAAACAGGGGGTCGTATGGCTACACCTTC.

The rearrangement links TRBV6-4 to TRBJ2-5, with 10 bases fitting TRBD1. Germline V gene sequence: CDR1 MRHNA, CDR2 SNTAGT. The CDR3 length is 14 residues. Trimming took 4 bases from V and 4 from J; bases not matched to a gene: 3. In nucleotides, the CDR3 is TGTGCCAGCAGTGCGGGACAGGGGTCAGAGACCCAGTACTTC. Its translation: CASSAGQGSETQYF.

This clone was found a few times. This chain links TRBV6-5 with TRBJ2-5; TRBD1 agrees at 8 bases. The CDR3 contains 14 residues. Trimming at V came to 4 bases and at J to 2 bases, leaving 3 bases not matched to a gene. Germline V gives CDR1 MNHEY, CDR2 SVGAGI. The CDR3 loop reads CASSSNRGQETQYF. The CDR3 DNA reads TGTGCCAGCAGTTCAAACAGGGGGCAAGAGACCCAGTACTTC.

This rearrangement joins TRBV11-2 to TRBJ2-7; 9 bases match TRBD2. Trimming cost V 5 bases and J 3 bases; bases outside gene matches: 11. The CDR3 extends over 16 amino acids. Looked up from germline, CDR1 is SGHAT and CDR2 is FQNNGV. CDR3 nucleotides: TGTGCCAGCAGCCTTAGTATAGCGGGAGTGATCTACGAGCAGTACTTC. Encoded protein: CASSLSIAGVIYEQYF.